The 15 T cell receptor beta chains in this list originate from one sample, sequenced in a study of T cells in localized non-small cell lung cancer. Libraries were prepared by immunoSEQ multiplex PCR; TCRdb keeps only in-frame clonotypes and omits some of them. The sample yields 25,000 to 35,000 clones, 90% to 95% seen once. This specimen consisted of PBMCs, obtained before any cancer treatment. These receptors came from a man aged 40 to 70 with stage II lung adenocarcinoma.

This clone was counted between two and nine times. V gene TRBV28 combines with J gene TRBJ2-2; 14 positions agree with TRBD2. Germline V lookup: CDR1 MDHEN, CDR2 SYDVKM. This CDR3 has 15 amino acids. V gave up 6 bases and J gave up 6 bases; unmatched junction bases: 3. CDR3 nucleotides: TGTGCCAGCAGCAGGACTAGCGGGAGGTCCGGGGAGCTGTTTTTT. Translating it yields CASSRTSGRSGELFF.

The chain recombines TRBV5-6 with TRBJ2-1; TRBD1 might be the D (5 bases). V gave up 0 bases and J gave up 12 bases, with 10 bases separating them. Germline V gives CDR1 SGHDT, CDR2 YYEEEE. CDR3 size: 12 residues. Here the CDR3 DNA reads TGTGCCAGCAGCTTGGACCTTCAGGGGCAGTTCTTC. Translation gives CASSLDLQGQFF.

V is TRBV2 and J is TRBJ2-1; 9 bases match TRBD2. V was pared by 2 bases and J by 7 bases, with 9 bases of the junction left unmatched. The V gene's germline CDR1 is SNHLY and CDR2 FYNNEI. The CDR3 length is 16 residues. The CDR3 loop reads CASSEQAGGPPNEQFF. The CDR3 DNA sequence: TGTGCCAGCAGTGAACAAGCGGGAGGCCCCCCGAATGAGCAGTTCTTC. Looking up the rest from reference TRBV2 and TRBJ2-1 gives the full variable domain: EPEVTQTPSHQVTQMGQEVILRCVPISNHLYFYWYRQILGQKVEFLVSFYNNEISEKSEIFDDQFSVERPDGSNFTLKIRSTKLEDSAMYFCASSEQAGGPPNEQFFGPGTRLTVL.

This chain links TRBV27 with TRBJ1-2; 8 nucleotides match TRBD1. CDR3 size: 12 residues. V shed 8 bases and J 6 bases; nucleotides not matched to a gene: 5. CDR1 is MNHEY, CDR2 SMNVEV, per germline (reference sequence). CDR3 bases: TGTGCCAGCGGGGACAGGACACATGGCTACACCTTC. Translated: CASGDRTHGYTF.

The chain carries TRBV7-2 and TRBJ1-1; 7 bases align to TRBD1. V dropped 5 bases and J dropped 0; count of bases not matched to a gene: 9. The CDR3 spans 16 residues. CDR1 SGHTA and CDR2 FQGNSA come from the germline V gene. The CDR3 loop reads CASSPYRGRVNTEAFF. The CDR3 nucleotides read TGTGCCAGCAGCCCGTACAGGGGACGGGTGAACACTGAAGCTTTCTTT.

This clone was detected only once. The DNA of the CDR3 is TGTGCCAGCAGTTACTTCGGGCTAGCAGGGGCCTACGAGCAGTACTTC. Translating gives CASSYFGLAGAYEQYF. The V call is TRBV6-5, the J call TRBJ2-7, with D possibly TRBD1 on 6 matching bases. CDR3 length: 16 residues. V gave up 1 base and J gave up 2 bases, with 15 bases separating them. Germline V lookup: CDR1 MNHEY, CDR2 SVGAGI.

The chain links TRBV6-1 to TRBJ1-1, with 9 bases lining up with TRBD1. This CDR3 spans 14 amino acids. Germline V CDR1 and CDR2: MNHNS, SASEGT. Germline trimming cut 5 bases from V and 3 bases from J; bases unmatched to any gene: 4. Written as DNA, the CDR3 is TGTGCCAGCAGTCAAGACAGGGGGGACACTGAAGCTTTCTTT. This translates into CASSQDRGDTEAFF.

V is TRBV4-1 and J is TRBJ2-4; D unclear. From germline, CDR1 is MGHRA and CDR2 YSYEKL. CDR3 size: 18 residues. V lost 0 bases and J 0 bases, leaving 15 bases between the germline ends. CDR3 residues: CASSQDLYPLLAKNIQYF. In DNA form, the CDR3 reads TGCGCCAGCAGCCAAGATCTTTATCCCCTACTAGCCAAAAACATTCAGTACTTC.

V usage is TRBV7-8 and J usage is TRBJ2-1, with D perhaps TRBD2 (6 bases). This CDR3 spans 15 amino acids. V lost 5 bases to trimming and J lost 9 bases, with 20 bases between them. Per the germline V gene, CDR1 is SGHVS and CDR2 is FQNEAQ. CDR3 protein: CASSPGTPTWSEQFF. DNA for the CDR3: TGTGCCAGCAGCCCCGGGACTCCTACGTGGAGTGAGCAGTTCTTC.

CDR3 bases: TGTGCCAGCAGTTTATCGCGCGGGAGTGCCCACGAGCAGTACTTC. It yields the protein CASSLSRGSAHEQYF. The rearrangement uses TRBV27 and TRBJ2-7, with 7 bases fitting TRBD2. J gave up 5 bases and V 0 bases, and 7 bases lay outside the gene matches. The V gene's germline CDR1 is MNHEY and CDR2 SMNVEV (reference sequence). The CDR3 consists of 15 residues.

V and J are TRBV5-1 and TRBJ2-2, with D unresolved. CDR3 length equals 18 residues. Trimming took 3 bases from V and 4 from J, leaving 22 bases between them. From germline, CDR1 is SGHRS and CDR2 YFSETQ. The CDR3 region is CASSSGPTGSQPTGELFF. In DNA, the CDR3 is TGCGCCAGCAGCTCAGGTCCGACTGGGTCCCAACCCACCGGGGAGCTGTTTTTT.

The CDR3 loop is CASGFPERRSGTGSYEQFF. The CDR3 region has the DNA TGTGCTAGTGGTTTCCCGGAAAGACGTTCCGGGACAGGGTCTTATGAGCAGTTCTTC. The genes are TRBV12-5 and TRBJ2-1, with TRBD1 matching over 9 bases. V trimming: 3 bases; J trimming: 8 bases; junction bases outside the gene matches: 20. The CDR3 length is 19 residues. Germline V gives CDR1 LGHNT, CDR2 FRNRAP.

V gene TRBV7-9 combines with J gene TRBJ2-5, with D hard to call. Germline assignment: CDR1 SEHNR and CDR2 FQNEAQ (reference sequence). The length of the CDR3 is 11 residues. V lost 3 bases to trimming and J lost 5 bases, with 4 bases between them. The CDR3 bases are TGTGCCAGCAGCTTCAGTGAGACCCAGTACTTC. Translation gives CASSFSETQYF.

CDR3 protein: CASSTKRGVAGAPEQFF. As DNA, the CDR3 is TGTGCCAGCAGCACGAAGAGGGGGGTAGCGGGAGCCCCTGAGCAGTTCTTC. This sequence joins TRBV11-2 and TRBJ2-1; TRBD2 aligns across 9 bases. This CDR3 spans 17 amino acids. The germline CDR1 and CDR2 sequences are SGHAT and FQNNGV. Trimming cost V 5 bases and J 9 bases; bases outside gene matches: 17.

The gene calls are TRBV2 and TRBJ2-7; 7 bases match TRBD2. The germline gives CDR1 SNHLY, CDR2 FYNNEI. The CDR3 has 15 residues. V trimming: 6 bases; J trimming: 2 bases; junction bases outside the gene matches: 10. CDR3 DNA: TGTGCCAGCAGCCCTCTGGCGGGGGTTACCTACGAGCAGTACTTC. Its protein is CASSPLAGVTYEQYF.